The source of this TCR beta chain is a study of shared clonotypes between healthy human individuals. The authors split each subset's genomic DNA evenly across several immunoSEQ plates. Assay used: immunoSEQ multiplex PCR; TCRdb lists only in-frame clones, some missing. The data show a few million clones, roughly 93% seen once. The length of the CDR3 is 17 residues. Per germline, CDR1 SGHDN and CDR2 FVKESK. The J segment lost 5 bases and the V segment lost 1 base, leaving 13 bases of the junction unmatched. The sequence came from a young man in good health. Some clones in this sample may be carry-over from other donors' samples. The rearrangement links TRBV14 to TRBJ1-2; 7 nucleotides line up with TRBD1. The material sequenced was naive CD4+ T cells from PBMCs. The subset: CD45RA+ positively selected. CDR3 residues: CASSQVGGGDIHYGYTF. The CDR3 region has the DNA TGTGCCAGCAGCCAAGTTGGAGGGGGCGATATTCATTATGGCTACACCTTC.